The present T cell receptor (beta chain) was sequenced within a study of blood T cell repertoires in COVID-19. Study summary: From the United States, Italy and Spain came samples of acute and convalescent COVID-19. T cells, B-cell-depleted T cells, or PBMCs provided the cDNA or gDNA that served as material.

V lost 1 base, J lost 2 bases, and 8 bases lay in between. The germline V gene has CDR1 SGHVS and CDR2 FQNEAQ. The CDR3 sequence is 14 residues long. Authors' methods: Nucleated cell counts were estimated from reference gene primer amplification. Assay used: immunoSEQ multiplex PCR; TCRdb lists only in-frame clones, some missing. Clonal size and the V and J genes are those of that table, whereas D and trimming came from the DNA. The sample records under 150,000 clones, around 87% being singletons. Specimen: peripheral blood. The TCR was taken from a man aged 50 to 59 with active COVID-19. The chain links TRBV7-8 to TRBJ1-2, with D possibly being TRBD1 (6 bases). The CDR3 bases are TGTGCCAGCAGCTTAGGCAGGGGAAACTATGGCTACACCTTC. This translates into CASSLGRGNYGYTF.